Each of the 19 T cell receptor beta chains below was sequenced from the same sample in a study of blood T cell repertoires in COVID-19 (dated by TCRdb to the early 2020s). Library creation used the immunoSEQ multiplex PCR assay. TCRdb limited this immuneACCESS table to in-frame rearrangements with V and J called. A share of clones is missing; checked studies link under half to unresolved V genes, and the rest is unexplained. This sample has approximately 40,000 clones in its table, and about 90% of those were observed once. Roughly 21% of the sample goes to the ten largest clones. The sequenced material came from peripheral blood. The receptors here all came from a man between 60 and 75 years old with acute or convalescent COVID-19.

The chain combines TRBV7-9 with TRBJ1-5; D is unclear. Per germline, CDR1 SEHNR and CDR2 FQNEAQ (reference sequence). V was clipped by 3 bases and J by 6 bases, with 12 bases between them. This CDR3 spans 14 amino acids. CDR3 sequence: CASSLGGEGQPQHF. The CDR3 nucleotides are TGTGCCAGCAGCTTGGGTGGAGAGGGTCAGCCCCAGCATTTT.

This clone was seen more than once but under ten times. The chain uses TRBV19 and TRBJ2-1; no clear D gene. Germline CDR1 is LNHDA and CDR2 is SQIVND (reference sequence). V lost 2 bases to trimming and J lost 0 bases, with 8 bases between them. The length of the CDR3 is 15 residues. CDR3 residues: CASSISARSYNEQFF. The CDR3 region has the DNA TGTGCCAGTAGTATAAGCGCCCGCTCCTACAATGAGCAGTTCTTC. Combining the CDR3 with reference TRBV19 and TRBJ2-1 gives the whole variable domain DGGITQSPKYLFRKEGQNVTLSCEQNLNHDAMYWYRQDPGQGLRLIYYSQIVNDFQKGDIAEGYSVSREKKESFPLTVTSAQKNPTAFYLCASSISARSYNEQFFGPGTRLTVL.

V gene TRBV6-5 combines with J gene TRBJ1-2; D uncertain. Germline values: CDR1 MNHEY, CDR2 SVGAGI. CDR3 length equals 11 residues. Deletions cut 6 bases from V and 7 bases from J, with 9 bases between. CDR3 in amino acids: CASRSSGGYTF. The CDR3 DNA reads as TGTGCCAGCAGGAGTTCGGGTGGCTACACCTTC.

The chain is built from TRBV19 and TRBJ2-1; weak D call: TRBD2 (6 bases). CDR3 length equals 16 residues. Germline values: CDR1 LNHDA, CDR2 SQIVND (reference sequence). The ends were cut back, 5 bases at V and 0 bases at J, with 14 bases in the middle. The CDR3 loop is CASSSRGASSYNEQFF. CDR3 sequence (DNA): TGTGCCAGTAGTTCTCGCGGGGCTTCCTCCTACAATGAGCAGTTCTTC.

A single count supports this clone. The rearrangement links TRBV15 to TRBJ2-1, with 7 bases fitting TRBD2. Losses at the gene ends were 4 bases for V and 1 base for J; bases not matched to a gene: 13. This CDR3 has 18 residues. Germline V gene sequence: CDR1 LNHNV, CDR2 YYDKDF (reference sequence). The DNA for the CDR3 is TGTGCCACCAGCACCCTAGGCGGGAGTGTGGGGTCCTACAATGAGCAGTTCTTC. Residues: CATSTLGGSVGSYNEQFF.

The chain combines TRBV1 with TRBJ1-1. TRBV1 is listed as a pseudogene. The CDR3 is 15 residues long. The CDR3 region is CTSSQGRREGTEAFF. CDR3 DNA sequence: TGCACCAGCAGCCAAGGTAGGAGGGAGGGCACTGAAGCTTTCTTT.

CDR3 nucleotides: TGTGCCACCAGTGATTTTGGCGGGAGCTTTACAGATACGCAGTATTTT. Translation: CATSDFGGSFTDTQYF. The V gene is TRBV24-1, the J gene TRBJ2-3; 7 bases agree with TRBD2. CDR1 and CDR2 (germline): KGHDR, SFDVKD. The V segment lost 1 base and the J segment 3 bases; nucleotides outside the gene matches: 6. The CDR3 length is 16 residues.

CDR3 in amino acids: CASSLRDRDTGELFF. The CDR3 coding sequence is TGCGCCAGCAGCCTTCGGGACAGAGACACCGGGGAGCTGTTTTTT. The V and J genes are TRBV4-1 and TRBJ2-2, with TRBD1 identical over 7 bases. The germline CDR1 and CDR2 sequences are MGHRA and YSYEKL. Germline trimming cut 4 bases from V and 3 bases from J; bases unmatched to any gene: 5. The CDR3 length is 15 residues.

V is TRBV18 and J is TRBJ2-7; TRBD1 matches at 10 bases. The germline CDR1 and CDR2 sequences are KGHSH and LQKENI. Trimming cost V 4 bases and J 5 bases; bases outside gene matches: 14. This CDR3 spans 17 amino acids. For the CDR3, the DNA is TGTGCCAGCTCACTTTCTCCACCGGGACAGGGGATCCACGAGCAGTACTTC. It codes for CASSLSPPGQGIHEQYF.

The chain uses TRBV19 and TRBJ2-1; 8 positions agree with TRBD2. V was clipped by 6 bases and J by 8 bases; unmatched bases: 15. CDR3 length: 16 amino acids. Germline V lookup: CDR1 LNHDA, CDR2 SQIVND (reference sequence). CDR3: CASRTSGAGGVDEQFF. Here the CDR3 DNA reads TGTGCCAGTAGGACGTCAGGGGCGGGAGGTGTAGATGAGCAGTTCTTC.

The gene calls are TRBV15 and TRBJ2-1; 16 bases are a match to TRBD2. V gave up 6 bases and J gave up 8 bases; unmatched junction bases: 4. The CDR3 has 15 amino acids. The germline CDR1 and CDR2 sequences are LNHNV and YYDKDF (reference sequence). For the CDR3, the DNA is TGTGCCACCAGTTCGGGACTAGCGGGAGGGTATGAGCAGTTCTTC. As protein: CATSSGLAGGYEQFF.

The chain employs TRBV27 and TRBJ2-7, with D maybe TRBD1 (5 bases). The CDR3 loop spans 14 amino acids. The V and J ends lost 8 bases and 1 base respectively, with 15 bases between them. CDR1 and CDR2 from the germline V gene are MNHEY and SMNVEV (reference sequence). DNA of the CDR3: TGTGCCAGCCGACGACAGATAGATTCCTACGAGCAGTACGTC. Protein product: CASRRQIDSYEQYV.

This clone has more than one count but fewer than ten. V gene TRBV5-1 combines with J gene TRBJ2-2, with a weak D call TRBD1 (5 bases). Germline CDR1 reads SGHRS; CDR2 reads YFSETQ. Trimming removed 0 bases at V and 5 bases at J, with 11 bases between. There are 15 residues in the CDR3. CDR3 in DNA: TGCGCCAGCAGCTTGGTAGGGGATCAGACCGGGGAGCTGTTTTTT. Its translation: CASSLVGDQTGELFF.

This rearrangement joins TRBV5-1 to TRBJ1-5; 7 nucleotides agree with TRBD1. Looked up from germline, CDR1 is SGHRS and CDR2 is YFSETQ. CDR3 size: 14 residues. Trimming removed 2 bases from V and 7 bases from J; junction bases left unmatched: 6. CDR3 region: CASSLGGDEQPQHF. CDR3 DNA: TGCGCCAGCAGCTTAGGGGGCGATGAGCAGCCCCAGCATTTT.

The rearrangement uses TRBV21-1 and TRBJ2-7; the DNA was not used to check the table's D call, TRBD1. TRBV21-1 is a pseudogene. The CDR3 is 14 residues long. The CDR3, as DNA: TGTGCCAGCCGAGGTTGGGACAGGGGGTACGAGCAGTACGTC. Its translation is CASRGWDRGYEQYV.

The chain joins TRBV19 to TRBJ1-1; TRBD1 might be the D (5 bases). In germline, CDR1 is LNHDA, CDR2 SQIVND (reference sequence). V was clipped by 7 bases and J by 2 bases, with 17 bases between them. The CDR3 sequence is 15 residues long. CDR3 nucleotide sequence: TGTGCCAGTACGGAGGGCAGGGTGGGAAACACTGAAGCTTTCTTT. This encodes CASTEGRVGNTEAFF.

V and J are TRBV27 and TRBJ2-4; D may be TRBD1 (6 bases). The CDR3 is made up of 13 amino acids. CDR1 and CDR2 from the germline V gene are MNHEY and SMNVEV (reference sequence). V dropped 6 bases and J dropped 6 bases, with 12 bases sitting between them. The CDR3, as DNA: TGTGCCAGCAGGGCCGCAGGGGCAAACATTCAGTACTTC. Its protein product is CASRAAGANIQYF.

The rearrangement uses TRBV6-5 and TRBJ2-3, with a tentative D call TRBD2 (6 bases). The V end lost 10 bases, the J end lost 1 base, and 9 bases lay between the germline ends. This CDR3 contains 12 residues. Germline-derived CDR1 and CDR2 are MNHEY and SVGAGI. The CDR3: CATGVRTDTQYF. CDR3 nucleotides: TGTGCCACGGGGGTGCGCACAGATACGCAGTATTTT.

The V gene is TRBV5-4, the J gene TRBJ2-2, with D perhaps TRBD2 (6 bases). Per the germline V gene, CDR1 is SGHNT and CDR2 is YYREEE (reference sequence). Deletions cut 5 bases from V and 3 bases from J, with 11 bases between. This CDR3 region has 14 residues. This CDR3 is CASSRGWDTGELFF. CDR3 in DNA: TGTGCCAGCAGTCGGGGGTGGGACACCGGGGAGCTGTTTTTT. Complete variable domain (other parts from reference TRBV5-4 and TRBJ2-2): ETGVTQSPTHLIKTRGQQVTLRCSSQSGHNTVSWYQQALGQGPQFIFQYYREEENGRGNFPPRFSGLQFPNYSSELNVNALELDDSALYLCASSRGWDTGELFFGEGSRLTVL.